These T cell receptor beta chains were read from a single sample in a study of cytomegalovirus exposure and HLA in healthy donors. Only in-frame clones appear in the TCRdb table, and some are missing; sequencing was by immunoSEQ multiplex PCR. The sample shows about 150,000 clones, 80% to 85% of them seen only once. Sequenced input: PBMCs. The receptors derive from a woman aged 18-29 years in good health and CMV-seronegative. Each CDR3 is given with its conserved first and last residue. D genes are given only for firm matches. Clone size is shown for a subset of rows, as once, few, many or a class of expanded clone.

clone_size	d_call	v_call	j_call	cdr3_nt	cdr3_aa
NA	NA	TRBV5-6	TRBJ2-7	TGTGCCAGCAGCTTGGGGGCTCCCTACGAGCAGTACTTC	CASSLGAPYEQYF
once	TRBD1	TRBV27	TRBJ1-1	TGTGCCAGCAGTCCCTCGACAGGGGGCTTCACTGAAGCTTTCTTT	CASSPSTGGFTEAFF
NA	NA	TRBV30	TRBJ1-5	TGTGCCTGGAGTGTATCAGGGAATCAGCCCCAGCATTTT	CAWSVSGNQPQHF
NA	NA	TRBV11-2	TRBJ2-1	TGTGCCAGCAGCTTAGCAGGGGAGCAGTTCTTC	CASSLAGEQFF
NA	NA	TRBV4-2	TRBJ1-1	TGTGCCAGCAGCCAAGATCTACGAGACACTGAAGCTTTCTTT	CASSQDLRDTEAFF
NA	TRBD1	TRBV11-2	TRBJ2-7	TGTGCCAGCAGCCAGGGCAGGACAGGGAATCGCGAGCAGTACTTC	CASSQGRTGNREQYF
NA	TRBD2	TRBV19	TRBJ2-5	TGTGCCAGTAGTATAGGCGGGGGGGCGAGGGAGACCCAGTACTTC	CASSIGGGARETQYF
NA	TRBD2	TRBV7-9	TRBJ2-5	TGTGCCAGCAGCTCCCCGGCGCTAGCGGGGGGGGGTAGGCAAGAGACCCAGTACTTC	CASSSPALAGGGRQETQYF
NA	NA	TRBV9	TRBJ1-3	TGTGCCAGCAGCGTAGGGTATCCAGGGAGGAAGATCTCTGGAAACACCATATATTTT	CASSVGYPGRKISGNTIYF
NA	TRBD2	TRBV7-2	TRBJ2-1	TGTGCCAGCAGCTGGCGGGGGGGCCTTGACAATGAGCAGTTCTTC	CASSWRGGLDNEQFF
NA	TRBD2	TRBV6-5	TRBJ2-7	TGTGCCAGCACCCTAGCGGGGAGCTACGAGCAGTACTTC	CASTLAGSYEQYF
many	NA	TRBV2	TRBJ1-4	TGTGCCAGCAGTGTCAGGGTTCAGGAAAAACTGTTTTTT	CASSVRVQEKLFF
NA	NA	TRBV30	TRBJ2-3	TGTGCCTGGAGTCCGCCCACACTACGTTACACAGATACGCAGTATTTT	CAWSPPTLRYTDTQYF
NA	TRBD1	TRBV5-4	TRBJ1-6	TGTGCCAGCAGCTTCCAGGGGGCGAAGAATTCACCCCTCCACTTT	CASSFQGAKNSPLHF
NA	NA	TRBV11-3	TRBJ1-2	TGTGCCAGCAGCTTCGCGGGGGGGGGCAACTATGGCTACACCTTC	CASSFAGGGNYGYTF
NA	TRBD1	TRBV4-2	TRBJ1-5	TGTGCCAGCAGCTCAAGGGGGCGGTCAAATCAGCCCCAGCATTTT	CASSSRGRSNQPQHF
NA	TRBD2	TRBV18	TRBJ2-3	TGTGCCAGCTCACCCGGGGGGGCCACAGATACGCAGTATTTT	CASSPGGATDTQYF
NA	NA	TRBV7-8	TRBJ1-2	TGTGCCAGCAGCCCTGGGTCCAGGGTTGGCTACACCTTC	CASSPGSRVGYTF
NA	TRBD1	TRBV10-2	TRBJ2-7	TGCGCCAGCACCACGGACAGGGGCTACGAGCAGTACTTC	CASTTDRGYEQYF
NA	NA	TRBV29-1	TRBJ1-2	TGCAGCGTCGCACAGGGACGGTTCTACACCTTC	CSVAQGRFYTF
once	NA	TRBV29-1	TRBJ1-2	TGCAGCGAATCGGAGACCCGGGGCTACACCTTC	CSESETRGYTF
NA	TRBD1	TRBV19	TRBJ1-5	TGTGCCAGTAGGTGGTCAGGGGGCCGCAATCAGCCCCAGCATTTT	CASRWSGGRNQPQHF
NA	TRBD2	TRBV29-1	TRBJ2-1	TGCAGCGTTGAGGGGGGGCTAGCGGGGGGTGAGCAGTTCTTC	CSVEGGLAGGEQFF
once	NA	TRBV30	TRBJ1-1	TGTGCCTGGAGTGTACAAACTGAAGCTTTCTTT	CAWSVQTEAFF
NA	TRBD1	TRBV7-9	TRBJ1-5	TGTGCCAGCAGCTTAGCGGAGACAGGGGATCAGCCCCAGCATTTT	CASSLAETGDQPQHF